Below, 26 T cell receptor beta chains from the same sample are listed, as sequenced in a study of blood T cell repertoires in COVID-19. Clones were sequenced by immunoSEQ multiplex PCR, and TCRdb holds only the in-frame ones, with some missing. The table includes 150,000 to 190,000 clones, 76% detected once. The specimen sequenced was peripheral blood. Every receptor here comes from a woman aged 80 or over with acute or convalescent COVID-19.

This chain links TRBV11-1 with TRBJ1-1, with TRBD1 as a possible D gene (5 bases). The V and J ends lost 2 bases and 3 bases respectively, with 13 bases between them. This CDR3 spans 15 amino acids. The germline V gene encodes CDR1 SGHAT and CDR2 FQDESV (reference sequence). The CDR3 DNA sequence: TGTGCCAGCAGCTTATCTGGGGCGCTAGACACTGAAGCTTTCTTT. As protein: CASSLSGALDTEAFF.

The chain joins TRBV7-2 to TRBJ1-1; TRBD1 matches 7 bases. The germline gives CDR1 SGHTA, CDR2 FQGNSA. V gave up 5 bases and J gave up 2 bases; unmatched junction bases: 8. The CDR3 is made up of 15 amino acids. The CDR3 region is CASSVTGQPNTEAFF. The DNA of the CDR3 is TGTGCCAGCAGCGTGACAGGGCAACCTAACACTGAAGCTTTCTTT.

The chain couples TRBV27 to TRBJ2-1; 9 nucleotides match TRBD2. The trim removed 0 bases at V and 4 bases at J, leaving 4 bases unmatched. The CDR3 is 16 residues long. Germline V gives CDR1 MNHEY, CDR2 SMNVEV (reference sequence). CDR3 protein: CASSLSPSGVYNEQFF. Written as DNA, the CDR3 is TGTGCCAGCAGTTTATCGCCTAGCGGGGTTTACAATGAGCAGTTCTTC.

Judged by abundance, this clone is medium-sized (0.01 to 0.1%). The rearrangement joins TRBV2 to TRBJ1-5; 8 nucleotides line up with TRBD1. Germline V CDR1 and CDR2: SNHLY, FYNNEI. The CDR3 extends over 12 amino acids. The V gene end was trimmed by 8 bases and the J gene end by 5 bases; junction bases not matched to a gene: 2. This chain's CDR3 is CASGTGDQPQHF. The DNA of the CDR3 is TGTGCCAGCGGGACAGGCGATCAGCCCCAGCATTTT.

This clone has only a few counts. The chain is built from TRBV12-3 or TRBV12-4 and TRBJ1-2; no clear D. The ends were cut back, 5 bases at V and 7 bases at J, with 14 bases in the middle. The CDR3 totals 13 residues. Here the CDR3 DNA reads TGTGCCAGCAGTGTCCCGTCGGGGTTTGGCTACACCTTC. Residues: CASSVPSGFGYTF.

The J gene is TRBJ2-3, the V gene TRBV6-5; 8 nucleotides agree with TRBD2. With 6 bases clipped from V and 12 bases from J, the junction kept 17 bases outside the gene matches. The CDR3 runs 15 residues. Germline lookup yields CDR1 MNHEY and CDR2 SVGAGI. The CDR3 DNA is TGTGCCAGCAGGGGGAGCGGGGGCCATACCTCACACCAGTATTTT. This encodes CASRGSGGHTSHQYF.

This clone was observed a few times. The CDR3 here is CASSLQSGVGEQFF. CDR3 in DNA: TGTGCCAGCAGCTTACAATCAGGGGTTGGTGAGCAGTTCTTC. The chain recombines TRBV7-6 with TRBJ2-1, with D maybe TRBD1 (6 bases). This CDR3 contains 14 residues. Germline-derived CDR1 and CDR2 are SGHVS and FNYEAQ. V was shortened by 2 bases and J by 9 bases, with 14 bases between the two germline ends.

This clone was seen only once. The chain recombines TRBV20-1 with TRBJ1-4, with D unclear. Trimming took off 5 bases at V and 3 bases at J, with 4 bases between the two ends. CDR3 length: 11 residues. Germline V gene sequence: CDR1 DFQATT, CDR2 SNEGSKA (reference sequence). The CDR3 loop reads CSAPSNEKLFF. In nucleotides, the CDR3 is TGCAGTGCTCCCTCTAATGAAAAACTGTTTTTT.

This rearrangement joins TRBV29-1 to TRBJ1-5, with a possible D match to TRBD1 (6 bases). Germline V CDR1 and CDR2: SQVTM, ANQGSEA. The CDR3 runs 14 residues. Trimming removed 5 bases from V and 2 bases from J, with 13 bases in between. CDR3: CSVTQGRGNQPQHF. The DNA for the CDR3 is TGCAGCGTTACACAGGGAAGGGGCAATCAGCCCCAGCATTTT.

This rearrangement joins TRBV5-1 to TRBJ2-3; TRBD2 aligns across 11 bases. The CDR3 spans 16 residues. The junction had 5 bases not matched to a gene; V was cut back by 1 base and J by 4 bases. Germline V gene sequence: CDR1 SGHRS, CDR2 YFSETQ. CDR3 in amino acids: CASSLLPGLAADTQYF. The CDR3 nucleotides read TGCGCCAGCAGCTTGTTACCGGGACTAGCGGCAGATACGCAGTATTTT.

The chain recombines TRBV12-3 or TRBV12-4 with TRBJ1-2; D ambiguous. V dropped 3 bases and J dropped 7 bases, with 9 bases sitting between them. This CDR3 region has 12 residues. Here the CDR3 DNA reads TGTGCCAGCAGTTTTTCGTTGGCTGGCTACACCTTC. It encodes CASSFSLAGYTF.

The V gene is TRBV11-2, the J gene TRBJ2-2, with 8 nucleotides matching TRBD1. Germline V gene data show CDR1 as SGHAT and CDR2 as FQNNGV. Trimming took 1 base from V and 5 from J; bases not matched to a gene: 12. The CDR3 consists of 18 residues. The CDR3 region has the DNA TGTGCCAGCAGCTTAGGAAGTGGGGACAGGATAGGTACCGGGGAGCTGTTTTTT. Translated, it gives CASSLGSGDRIGTGELFF. Variable domain in full (rest from reference TRBV11-2 and TRBJ2-2): EAGVAQSPRYKIIEKRQSVAFWCNPISGHATLYWYQQILGQGPKLLIQFQNNGVVDDSQLPKDRFSAERLKGVDSTLKIQPAKLEDSAVYLCASSLGSGDRIGTGELFFGEGSRLTVL.

The chain is built from TRBV19 and TRBJ1-2; perhaps TRBD1 as D (6 bases). CDR1 is LNHDA and CDR2 is SQIVND in the germline V gene (reference sequence). The CDR3 has 14 residues. Trimming stripped 5 bases from V and 5 bases from J, with 15 bases between. CDR3 coding DNA: TGTGCCAGTAGTCTCGGGACACACGATTATGGCTACACCTTC. Translating gives CASSLGTHDYGYTF.

This chain joins TRBV6-5 and TRBJ1-5; D is perhaps TRBD1 (6 bases). V was pared by 7 bases and J by 6 bases, with 13 bases between. The CDR3 totals 13 residues. Germline assignment: CDR1 MNHEY and CDR2 SVGAGI. The CDR3 nucleotides are TGTGCCAGCAAACAGGGAGTGAGTCAGCCCCAGCATTTT. Encoded protein: CASKQGVSQPQHF.

This clone was seen many times. The chain combines TRBV6-2 or TRBV6-3 with TRBJ2-1, with D uncertain. CDR1 and CDR2 from the germline V gene are MNHEY and SVGEGT. The CDR3 spans 14 residues. V gave up 2 bases and J gave up 12 bases, with 17 bases separating them. CDR3 coding DNA: TGTGCCAGCAGTTACCCTTACAGAAAACCTACGCAGTTCTTC. The encoded protein is CASSYPYRKPTQFF.

The chain joins TRBV19 to TRBJ1-1; 7 bases fit TRBD1. Germline-derived CDR1 and CDR2 are LNHDA and SQIVND (reference sequence). Germline trimming cut 6 bases from V and 4 bases from J; bases unmatched to any gene: 17. The CDR3 runs to 17 residues. CDR3 bases: TGTGCCAGTAGAAAGGGGGCTTGGGAATCGAAGCGCACTGAAGCTTTCTTT. Residues: CASRKGAWESKRTEAFF.

The chain joins TRBV28 to TRBJ1-1; D unclear. The CDR3 has 15 residues. The V gene lost 3 bases and the J gene lost 1 base, with 12 bases spanning the gap. Germline V CDR1 and CDR2: MDHEN, SYDVKM. This chain's CDR3 is CASSFFLSGNTEAFF. The CDR3 region has the DNA TGTGCCAGCAGTTTTTTTCTGTCAGGGAACACTGAAGCTTTCTTT.

The chain combines TRBV11-3 with TRBJ2-1; D possibly corresponds to TRBD2 (6 bases). CDR1 and CDR2 (germline): SGHNT, YENEEA. Trimming stripped 1 base from V and 12 bases from J, with 13 bases between. The CDR3 runs 13 residues. DNA of the CDR3: TGTGCCAGCAGCTTAGGGGATCGGGAGCCGCAGTTCTTC. It yields the protein CASSLGDREPQFF.

There are many counts of this clone. The V and J genes are TRBV5-1 and TRBJ2-7, with no clear D. This CDR3 spans 11 amino acids. Germline V CDR1 and CDR2: SGHRS, YFSETQ. V lost 4 bases to trimming and J lost 4 bases, with 6 bases between them. The CDR3 reads CASSSLYEQYF. The CDR3 DNA reads as TGCGCCAGCAGCAGCCTATACGAGCAGTACTTC.

V usage is TRBV6-5 and J usage is TRBJ1-6; weak D call: TRBD1 (6 bases). CDR3 size: 14 residues. Per the germline V gene, CDR1 is MNHEY and CDR2 is SVGAGI. V was cut by 3 bases and J by 8 bases, with 11 bases left in between. The CDR3 DNA follows: TGTGCCAGCAGTTATGACAGGTCCTATTCACCCCTCCACTTT. Translation gives CASSYDRSYSPLHF.

The chain employs TRBV30 and TRBJ1-3; D remains ambiguous. The CDR3 sequence is 14 residues long. V was shortened by 0 bases and J by 2 bases, with 8 bases between the two germline ends. Germline V gives CDR1 GTSNPN, CDR2 SVGIG (reference sequence). CDR3 DNA sequence: TGTGCCTGGAGTGTACTACGGACTGGAAACACCATATATTTT. Translated, it gives CAWSVLRTGNTIYF. The variable domain in full, completed from reference TRBV30 and TRBJ1-3, reads SQTIHQWPATLVQPVGSPLSLECTVEGTSNPNLYWYRQAAGRGLQLLFYSVGIGQISSEVPQNLSASRPQDRQFILSSKKLLLSDSGFYLCAWSVLRTGNTIYFGEGSWLTVV.

This rearrangement joins TRBV5-6 to TRBJ2-7, with 8 bases fitting TRBD1. The junction had 4 bases not matched to a gene; V was cut back by 4 bases and J by 1 base. This CDR3 has 14 amino acids. Per the germline V gene, CDR1 is SGHDT and CDR2 is YYEEEE. In DNA, the CDR3 is TGTGCCAGCAGCGTTGACAGGGGTTCCTACGAGCAGTACTTC. Translated: CASSVDRGSYEQYF.

In the case of this clone: No DNA is shown, since the ends of the CDR3 on it are uncertain; the CDR3 is the one TCRdb lists. This chain connects TRBV23-1 to TRBJ2-5; the D call TRBD1 from the table was never checked on the DNA. Being an ORF, TRBV23-1 has a function that is uncertain. The CDR3 contains 24 residues when both ends are counted. The CDR3 sequence: CASSPTRGIFGPGQGAVCLETQYF.

This clone came up a few times. This rearrangement joins TRBV6-5 to TRBJ1-1, with D maybe TRBD1 (6 bases). The V end was cut by 4 bases, the J end by 5 bases, with 11 bases between. Looked up from germline, CDR1 is MNHEY and CDR2 is SVGAGI. The CDR3 contains 13 residues. The CDR3 loop is CASSSGVDTEAFF. Here the CDR3 DNA reads TGTGCCAGCAGTTCAGGGGTAGATACTGAAGCTTTCTTT.

The rearrangement uses TRBV18 and TRBJ2-6; D unclear. The germline gives CDR1 KGHSH, CDR2 LQKENI. This CDR3 is built from 17 residues. V was pared by 2 bases and J by 0 bases, with 11 bases between. The CDR3 here is CASSPVQDLSGANVLTF. The CDR3 DNA reads as TGTGCCAGCTCACCAGTTCAGGATCTCTCTGGGGCCAACGTCCTGACTTTC.

This clone was seen more than once but under ten times. This rearrangement joins TRBV7-3 to TRBJ1-1; 7 bases are shared with TRBD1. Germline lookup yields CDR1 SGHTA and CDR2 FQGTGA. The CDR3 runs to 15 residues. Trimming cost V 1 base and J 4 bases; bases outside gene matches: 6. This CDR3 is CASSLNGQAGTEAFF. The CDR3, as DNA: TGTGCCAGCAGCTTAAATGGACAGGCGGGCACTGAAGCTTTCTTT.